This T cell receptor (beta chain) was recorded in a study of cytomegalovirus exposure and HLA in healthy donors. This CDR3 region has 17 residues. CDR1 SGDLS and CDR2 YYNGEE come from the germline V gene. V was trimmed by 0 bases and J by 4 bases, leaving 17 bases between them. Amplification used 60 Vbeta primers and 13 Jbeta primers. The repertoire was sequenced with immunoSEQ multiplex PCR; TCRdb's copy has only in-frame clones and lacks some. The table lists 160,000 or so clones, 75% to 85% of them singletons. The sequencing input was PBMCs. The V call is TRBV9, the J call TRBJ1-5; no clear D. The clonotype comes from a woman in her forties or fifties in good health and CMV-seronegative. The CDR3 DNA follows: TGTGCCAGCAGCGTAGGTCCGGAGTTTAGTTCGAATCAGCCCCAGCATTTT. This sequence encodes CASSVGPEFSSNQPQHF.